The rows below give T cell receptor beta chains drawn from one sample of a study of cytomegalovirus exposure and HLA in healthy donors. The method was immunoSEQ multiplex PCR; TCRdb's version includes in-frame clones alone and lacks a portion of them. The sample lists some 150,000 clones, around 65% occurring once. The sample was PBMCs. All receptors come from a woman in her twenties or thirties in good health and CMV-seropositive. Each CDR3 is given with its conserved first and last residue. Fields, in order: CDR3 protein, CDR3 DNA, D gene, clone size, J gene, V gene. D genes are given only for firm matches. Expanded clones are given a class, and other clones once, few, many or no size at all.

CASSEAARSYGYTF | TGTGCCAGCAGTGAAGCCGCGAGGAGCTACGGCTACACCTTC | NA | few | TRBJ1-2 | TRBV6-1
CASKLGVMNTEAFF | TGTGCCAGCAAACTCGGGGTAATGAACACTGAAGCTTTCTTT | NA | NA | TRBJ1-1 | TRBV28
CASSLNSYEQYF | TGTGCCAGCAGCTTGAACAGCTACGAGCAGTACTTC | NA | NA | TRBJ2-7 | TRBV5-6
CASSHVSANYGYTF | TGTGCCAGCAGCCATGTGTCCGCGAACTATGGCTACACCTTC | NA | NA | TRBJ1-2 | TRBV9
CASSERVRETQYF | TGTGCCAGCAGTGAACGAGTCCGGGAGACCCAGTACTTC | NA | NA | TRBJ2-5 | TRBV2
CASSSYYEQYF | TGTGCCAGCAGCTCCTACTACGAGCAGTACTTC | NA | NA | TRBJ2-7 | TRBV11-3
CASSWTGQGTRKLFF | TGTGCCAGCAGCTGGACGGGACAGGGGACGCGAAAACTGTTTTTT | TRBD1 | few | TRBJ1-4 | TRBV13
CASSSRGKSSYEQYF | TGCGCCAGCAGCTCCAGGGGGAAGAGCTCCTACGAGCAGTACTTC | TRBD1 | NA | TRBJ2-7 | TRBV5-1
CASTPSGELFF | TGTGCCAGCACCCCGTCCGGGGAGCTGTTTTTT | NA | NA | TRBJ2-2 | TRBV11-3
CASSSVGEQYF | TGTGCCAGCTCCTCGGTTGGGGAGCAGTACTTC | NA | once | TRBJ2-5 | TRBV6-6
CASSDGGSGETQYF | TGTGCCAGTAGTGATGGGGGCAGTGGGGAGACCCAGTACTTC | NA | NA | TRBJ2-5 | TRBV19
CASSLTGALYEQYF | TGTGCCAGCAGTTTGACAGGGGCTCTCTACGAGCAGTACTTC | TRBD1 | NA | TRBJ2-7 | TRBV27
CASSEGTDNQPQHF | TGCGCCAGCAGCGAAGGGACAGATAATCAGCCCCAGCATTTT | TRBD1 | NA | TRBJ1-5 | TRBV4-1
CAIRDLGQASSYEQYF | TGTGCCATCAGGGATCTAGGACAGGCAAGCTCCTACGAGCAGTACTTC | TRBD1 | NA | TRBJ2-7 | TRBV10-3
CAWSPGTSYTGELFF | TGTGCCTGGTCCCCCGGGACTAGCTATACCGGGGAGCTGTTTTTT | TRBD2 | few | TRBJ2-2 | TRBV30
CASGVDRNEKLFF | TGTGCCAGCGGAGTCGACAGGAATGAAAAACTGTTTTTT | NA | few | TRBJ1-4 | TRBV5-4
CASSFIGGSGDTEAFF | TGCGCCAGCAGCTTCATTGGGGGGAGCGGGGACACGGAAGCTTTCTTT | NA | NA | TRBJ1-1 | TRBV5-1
CASSSYSGNTQYF | TGTGCCAGCAGCTCCTACAGCGGAAATACGCAGTATTTT | NA | once | TRBJ2-3 | TRBV11-3
CASSSLTGANTEAFF | TGTGCCAGCAGCAGTCTGACAGGGGCGAACACTGAAGCTTTCTTT | TRBD1 | NA | TRBJ1-1 | TRBV27
CASSVGGGNSYEQYF | TGTGCCAGCAGTGTCGGCGGGGGAAACTCCTACGAGCAGTACTTC | TRBD2 | NA | TRBJ2-7 | TRBV6-1
CASSFIGVDGEQFF | TGTGCCAGCAGCTTTATCGGGGTGGATGGTGAGCAGTTCTTC | NA | once | TRBJ2-1 | TRBV5-4
CASSQISNRPTEAFF | TGCGCCAGCAGCCAGATAAGTAACAGGCCCACTGAAGCTTTCTTT | NA | few | TRBJ1-1 | TRBV4-1
CAISSSGGGTDTQYF | TGTGCCATCAGTTCCAGCGGGGGCGGCACAGATACGCAGTATTTT | TRBD2 | NA | TRBJ2-3 | TRBV10-3
CASSLQGYSGNTIYF | TGTGCCAGCAGTTTACAGGGTTACTCTGGAAACACCATATATTTT | NA | NA | TRBJ1-3 | TRBV27
CAWLQLSYNEQFF | TGTGCCTGGCTCCAACTCTCCTACAATGAGCAGTTCTTC | NA | NA | TRBJ2-1 | TRBV30
CASDQSSGNTIYF | TGTGCCAGCGATCAGTCCTCTGGAAACACCATATATTTT | NA | NA | TRBJ1-3 | TRBV11-2
CASSSSGTSKGVLGELFF | TGCGCCAGCAGCTCCTCCGGGACTAGTAAAGGGGTGTTGGGGGAGCTGTTTTTT | TRBD2 | NA | TRBJ2-2 | TRBV5-1
CASTSTRTGLGYTF | TGTGCCAGTACATCAACCCGGACAGGGCTTGGCTACACCTTC | TRBD1 | NA | TRBJ1-2 | TRBV19
CASRGTDNSPLHF | TGTGCCAGCAGAGGGACAGATAATTCACCCCTCCACTTT | TRBD1 | few | TRBJ1-6 | TRBV6-1
CATSLILQGQPQHF | TGTGCCACCTCCCTGATATTACAGGGACAGCCCCAGCATTTT | NA | NA | TRBJ1-5 | TRBV15
CASSLQDRDSPLHF | TGTGCCAGCAGCTTACAGGACAGAGATTCACCCCTCCACTTT | NA | NA | TRBJ1-6 | TRBV7-8
CASSLGPYGYTF | TGTGCCAGCAGTTTAGGGCCTTATGGCTACACCTTC | NA | NA | TRBJ1-2 | TRBV28
CSVRREARTEAFF | TGCAGCGTTAGAAGGGAGGCGAGGACTGAAGCTTTCTTT | NA | NA | TRBJ1-1 | TRBV29-1
CASSQEGAYGYTF | TGCGCCAGCAGCCAAGAGGGGGCCTATGGCTACACCTTC | NA | NA | TRBJ1-2 | TRBV4-1
CASSPDRGRQPQHF | TGTGCCAGCAGCCCAGACAGGGGGCGACAGCCCCAGCATTTT | TRBD1 | once | TRBJ1-5 | TRBV5-6
CASSLAGVQETQYF | TGTGCCAGCAGCTTGGCAGGCGTACAAGAGACCCAGTACTTC | NA | NA | TRBJ2-5 | TRBV5-4
CASTEGATNEKLFF | TGTGCCAGCACCGAGGGGGCAACTAATGAAAAACTGTTTTTT | NA | NA | TRBJ1-4 | TRBV18
CASTRTDEGYGYTF | TGCGCCAGCACCCGGACAGACGAAGGATATGGCTACACCTTC | NA | NA | TRBJ1-2 | TRBV10-2
CASVAGVNEQFF | TGTGCCAGTGTAGCGGGGGTTAATGAGCAGTTCTTC | TRBD2 | NA | TRBJ2-1 | TRBV2
CASSLSPLNFRTEAFF | TGTGCCAGCAGCTTGAGCCCACTCAATTTCCGAACTGAAGCTTTCTTT | NA | NA | TRBJ1-1 | TRBV5-5
CASSEVRITNEKLFF | TGTGCCAGCAGTGAAGTTCGTATAACTAATGAAAAACTGTTTTTT | NA | NA | TRBJ1-4 | TRBV6-1
CASSLQDRGLAQPQHF | TGTGCCAGCAGTCTCCAGGACAGGGGTTTAGCCCAGCCCCAGCATTTT | TRBD1 | NA | TRBJ1-5 | TRBV28
CASSQSGGRTYGYTF | TGTGCCAGCAGCCAGTCGGGGGGGAGAACCTATGGCTACACCTTC | NA | NA | TRBJ1-2 | TRBV5-4
CASSQGMWNYGYTF | TGTGCCAGCTCCCAGGGGATGTGGAACTATGGCTACACCTTC | NA | NA | TRBJ1-2 | TRBV18
CASSLRGATNEKLFF | TGTGCCAGCAGCTTAAGGGGTGCAACTAATGAAAAACTGTTTTTT | NA | NA | TRBJ1-4 | TRBV11-2
CASSYSWRQNTEAFF | TGTGCCAGCAGTTACTCGTGGCGGCAGAACACTGAAGCTTTCTTT | NA | NA | TRBJ1-1 | TRBV6-5
CASSFPVAGRGNEQFF | TGTGCCAGCAGTTTCCCCGTGGCGGGTCGGGGGAATGAGCAGTTCTTC | NA | NA | TRBJ2-1 | TRBV7-9
CAASSGGVWDTIYF | TGTGCAGCGTCGTCGGGGGGGGTCTGGGACACCATATATTTT | NA | NA | TRBJ1-3 | TRBV30
CASSHQGKTGELFF | TGCGCCAGCAGCCACCAGGGAAAAACCGGGGAGCTGTTTTTT | NA | NA | TRBJ2-2 | TRBV4-1
CASTRDSNTDTQYF | TGCGCCAGCACCCGGGACTCAAACACAGATACGCAGTATTTT | NA | NA | TRBJ2-3 | TRBV5-1
CAWSEGLYNSPLHF | TGTGCCTGGAGTGAGGGGCTATATAATTCACCCCTCCACTTT | NA | few | TRBJ1-6 | TRBV30
CASSPGGFGSGELFF | TGTGCCAGCAGCCCGGGGGGGTTCGGATCTGGGGAGCTGTTTTTT | TRBD2 | few | TRBJ2-2 | TRBV7-8
CASSLGLPVARAYEQYF | TGCGCCAGCAGCTTGGGCCTTCCGGTAGCGAGAGCCTACGAGCAGTACTTC | NA | NA | TRBJ2-7 | TRBV5-1
CASSIDPDSEAFF | TGTGCCAGTAGTATAGACCCGGACAGTGAAGCTTTCTTT | NA | few | TRBJ1-1 | TRBV19
CASSLQSSGIHNEQFF | TGTGCCAGCAGCTTGCAGTCCTCGGGAATCCACAATGAGCAGTTCTTC | NA | NA | TRBJ2-1 | TRBV5-6
CASSVLAPGGHSPLHF | TGTGCCAGCAGTGTTCTGGCCCCCGGAGGGCATTCACCCCTCCACTTT | NA | NA | TRBJ1-6 | TRBV2
CASREQNKGELFF | TGTGCCAGCAGGGAGCAGAATAAGGGGGAGCTGTTTTTT | NA | NA | TRBJ2-2 | TRBV6-1
CASSQGWTGLMNTEAFF | TGCGCCAGCAGCCAAGGGTGGACAGGACTAATGAACACTGAAGCTTTCTTT | TRBD1 | few | TRBJ1-1 | TRBV4-1
CASSLIGGPNTGELFF | TGTGCCAGCAGTTTAATCGGGGGACCCAACACCGGGGAGCTGTTTTTT | NA | NA | TRBJ2-2 | TRBV27